This T cell receptor (beta chain) originates from a study of human thymus T cells. Germline values: CDR1 LNHDA, CDR2 SQIVND (reference sequence). This CDR3 contains 17 residues. The V end was cut by 5 bases, the J end by 1 base, with 18 bases between. The source of the thymus tissue was resections taken during corrective heart surgery. It was healthy Finnish infants having corrective surgery for congenital heart defects who were the donors. Using immunoSEQ multiplex PCR, the repertoire was profiled, and TCRdb retains in-frame clones only, with some absent. The data show about 78,000 clones, roughly 97% seen once.

Sequencing was carried out using thymus tissue. The sequence was collected from a boy younger than two with a congenital heart defect but otherwise immunologically healthy. The chain joins TRBV19 to TRBJ2-1; possibly TRBD1 for D (8 bases). This CDR3 is CASSSRGRGRSYNEQFF. In DNA form, the CDR3 reads TGTGCCAGTAGTTCCAGGGGGCGCGGGAGATCCTACAATGAGCAGTTCTTC.